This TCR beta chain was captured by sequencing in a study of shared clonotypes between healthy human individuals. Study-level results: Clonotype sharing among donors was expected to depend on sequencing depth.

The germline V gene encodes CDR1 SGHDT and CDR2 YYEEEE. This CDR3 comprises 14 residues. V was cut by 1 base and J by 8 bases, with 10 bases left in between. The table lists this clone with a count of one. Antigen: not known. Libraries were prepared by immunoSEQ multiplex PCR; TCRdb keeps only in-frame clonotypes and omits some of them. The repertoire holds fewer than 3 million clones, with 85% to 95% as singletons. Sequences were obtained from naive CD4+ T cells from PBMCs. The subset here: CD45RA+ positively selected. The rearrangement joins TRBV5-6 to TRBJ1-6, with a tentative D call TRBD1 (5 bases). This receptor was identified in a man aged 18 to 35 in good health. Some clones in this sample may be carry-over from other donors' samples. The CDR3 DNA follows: TGTGCCAGCAGCTTGTGGCAGGGTCATTCACCCCTCCACTTT. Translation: CASSLWQGHSPLHF.